This entry describes one T cell receptor (beta chain). This receptor's antigen is unknown. The input lacks base qualities; no much larger clone sits a single base away. The data stem from a study of CD8+CD57+ T cells in acquired aplastic anemia (dated by TCRdb to between 2017 and 2018). With regard to the full study: On average, sorted CD4+ and CD8+ cells yielded 3.2 ug of extracted DNA, with a range of roughly 0.17 to 27.4 ug. A CD8+CD57+ expansion meant a frequency higher than the mean frequency seen in healthy subjects.

Overall study outcomes, separate from this receptor: Patients and healthy controls showed no significant difference in CD8+ Simpson's diversity (P=0.060). Although roughly 29 CD8+ CDR3 sequences were shared by patients and controls, these sequences appeared highly expressed in patients and within the immunodominant clones of patients.

TCR beta VDJ combination and CDR3 sequence profiling used genomic DNA as the template. An Illumina HiSeq 2000 was the platform used for TCR repertoire sequencing. As for the authors' bioinformatics: TRBV/TRBJ rearrangement plots, CDR3 size and DJ length profiles, and Simpson's diversity index were used to evaluate the repertoires. Whichever DNA sequence was most abundant in the deep sequencing data was defined as the immunodominant clone. CDR3 amino acid sequences were screened for sharing across subjects and were compared with published repertoires and the VDJdb database. TCRdb reprocessing: public reads trimmed at Q25 with fastp, clones called with MiXCR, in-frame beta chains kept. Duplicate CDR3 protein sequences are folded into a single record with the most common DNA and genes. These V and J calls derive from TCRdb rather than the authors' analysis. The sample table contains around 500,000 distinct CDR3 sequences; only one count was recorded for approximately 33% of them. 0.82% of the sample goes to the ten largest clones.

Flow cytometry had shown CD8+CD57+ cell expansion in the patients selected for sequencing. Every patient had a diagnosis of severe acquired aplastic anemia based on International Study of Aplastic Anemia and Agranulocytosis and Camitta criteria. No patient had received any therapy when blood was sampled. The study deep-sequenced TCR repertoires of sorted CD4+ and CD8+ blood T cells from severe aplastic anemia patients and healthy subjects. In the USA, patient enrollment took place under clinicaltrials.gov protocols 00001620, 01623167, 00001397, 00071045, 00081523 and 00961064. Ficoll-Paque density gradient centrifugation was used to isolate peripheral blood mononuclear cells. Before DNA was extracted, CD4+ and CD8+ T cells were sorted using either FACS or magnetic beads. This TCR derives from a human donor with aplastic anemia. Sample: sorted CD4+, CD8+, or CD8+CD57+ T cells (not recorded which) from PBMCs.

In nucleotides, the sequence is TGCAGTGCTAGAGATCAAGCTAAATCGACAGGGAAGAATTCACCCCTCCACTTT. Translated, this gives CSARDQAKSTGKNSPLHF. The rearranged chain carries TRBV20-1 and TRBJ1-6; TRBD1 lines up with 7 middle nucleotides. The CDR3, from cysteine to phenylalanine, totals 18 residues. Of the read, only the CDR3 DNA is kept; its 54 bases are in frame from base 1. After removal of 0 bases from V and 7 bases from J, the junction retains 15 bases not matched to a gene. In the germline V gene (reference sequence), CDR1 corresponds to DFQATT and CDR2 to SNEGSKA.